Presented here are 9 T cell receptor beta chains from one specimen sequenced in a study of blood T cell repertoires in COVID-19. The protocol was immunoSEQ multiplex PCR, while the TCRdb copy is restricted to in-frame clones and leaves out a portion. The sample contains approximately 100,000 clones, roughly 82% of which appear only once. The sample was peripheral blood. The receptors here all came from a man aged 55 to 69 with acute or convalescent COVID-19.

This chain joins TRBV30 and TRBJ1-5; D is undetermined. CDR1 and CDR2 from the germline V gene are GTSNPN and SVGIG (reference sequence). The CDR3 totals 15 residues. Trimming shortened V by 2 bases and J by 4 bases, and 15 bases separated the two germline ends. CDR3: CAWSPPAGSNQPQHF. CDR3 in DNA: TGTGCCTGGAGTCCTCCCGCGGGGTCGAATCAGCCCCAGCATTTT.

The chain couples TRBV7-2 to TRBJ2-1; D perhaps matches TRBD2 (6 bases). The CDR3 contains 19 residues. The V end lost 1 base, the J end lost 0 bases, and 19 bases lay between the germline ends. CDR1 is SGHTA and CDR2 is FQGNSA in the germline V gene. The CDR3 bases are TGTGCCAGCAGCTTAGTGGCGGGAAGACTCCCTCCCTCCTACAATGAGCAGTTCTTC. It encodes CASSLVAGRLPPSYNEQFF.

The chain recombines TRBV27 with TRBJ1-6; TRBD1 matches at 8 bases. Per the germline V gene, CDR1 is MNHEY and CDR2 is SMNVEV (reference sequence). This CDR3 is 20 amino acids long. The V gene end was trimmed by 7 bases and the J gene end by 0 bases; junction bases not matched to a gene: 17. The CDR3 protein is CASTLTRDRRASSYNSPLHF. The CDR3 region has the DNA TGTGCCAGCACCCTGACACGGGACAGGAGAGCGAGCTCCTATAATTCACCCCTCCACTTT.

The rearrangement joins TRBV30 to TRBJ1-2; 8 bases fit TRBD1. The ends lost 5 bases at V and 8 bases at J; junction bases unmatched: 7. The CDR3 sequence is 12 residues long. Germline V CDR1 and CDR2: GTSNPN, SVGIG (reference sequence). The CDR3 spells CAWGETGEGYTF. CDR3 in DNA: TGTGCCTGGGGGGAGACAGGGGAAGGCTACACCTTC.

The rearrangement links TRBV4-3 to TRBJ2-1; 9 nucleotides align to TRBD1. The germline CDR1 and CDR2 sequences are LGHNA and YSLEER. This CDR3 has 16 amino acids. Trimming cost V 2 bases and J 1 base; bases outside gene matches: 3. CDR3 bases: TGCGCCAGCAGCCAACGGGGACAGGGATCCTACAATGAGCAGTTCTTC. Protein sequence: CASSQRGQGSYNEQFF.

The genes are TRBV20-1 and TRBJ2-1; 10 bases match TRBD1. Trimming took 3 bases from V and 4 from J; bases not matched to a gene: 6. The CDR3 extends over 15 amino acids. Per germline, CDR1 DFQATT and CDR2 SNEGSKA (reference sequence). The CDR3 reads CSASTGTGEYNEQFF. In nucleotides, the CDR3 is TGCAGTGCTAGTACCGGGACAGGGGAATACAATGAGCAGTTCTTC.

This clone was seen once. The rearrangement uses TRBV5-1 and TRBJ2-1, with a possible D match to TRBD1 (5 bases). Deletions cut 1 base from V and 6 bases from J, with 14 bases between. The V gene's germline CDR1 is SGHRS and CDR2 YFSETQ. The CDR3 spans 15 residues. The DNA for the CDR3 is TGCGCCAGCAGCTTGCTCGCGACTGGGGCCAATGAGCAGTTCTTC. Translating gives CASSLLATGANEQFF.

This chain uses TRBV2 with TRBJ2-1; 8 bases agree with TRBD2. V lost 8 bases to trimming and J lost 9 bases; unmatched junction nucleotides: 15. In germline, CDR1 is SNHLY, CDR2 FYNNEI. The CDR3 extends over 15 amino acids. The CDR3 DNA reads TGTGCCAGCCGGAATGGGCGGGGGGCTCTAAGTGAGCAGTTCTTC. Translated, it gives CASRNGRGALSEQFF.

This clone was seen a few times. This sequence joins TRBV2 and TRBJ1-2; D is unclear. The germline CDR1 and CDR2 sequences are SNHLY and FYNNEI. Trimming left V 7 bases short and J 0 bases short, with 6 bases between. There are 12 residues in the CDR3. CDR3 region: CASKQTNYGYTF. As DNA, the CDR3 is TGTGCCAGCAAACAGACTAACTATGGCTACACCTTC.